This T cell receptor beta chain emerged from a study of Ad26.COV2.S vaccination and SARS-CoV-2 variants. Study details: Intramuscular Ad26.COV2.S at 5x10^10 or 1x10^11 viral particles.

The table came from immunoSEQ multiplex PCR; TCRdb's copy has only in-frame clones and leaves some out. The table has about 390,000 clones, about 85% seen once. CDR1 and CDR2 (germline): SGHAT, FQNNGV. Trimming took 4 bases from V and 5 from J, leaving 17 bases between them. The CDR3 length is 15 residues. Stated treatment: about 20 received Ad26.COV2.S at low or high dose, single or two shots; a few received placebo; per-sample allocation not given. Sample collection was performed on day 63 after the first vaccine or placebo injection. The donor's status was that of an adult aged 18-55 years in Boston.

The rearrangement links TRBV11-2 to TRBJ1-2; no clear D gene. The clonotype originates from a person between 18 and 59 years old who received the Ad26.COV2.S COVID-19 vaccine or a placebo. The specimen comprised peripheral blood, sampled in a trial of Ad26.COV2.S vaccine versus placebo. CDR3 loop: CASSSYKDDEYGYTF. In DNA form, the CDR3 reads TGTGCCAGCAGCTCTTACAAGGACGATGAATATGGCTACACCTTC.